This record covers a single TCR beta chain. The target antigen is unknown. This sample stems from a study of T cell responses to AZD1222 COVID-19 vaccine. Whole-study results and caveats: A reported finding is that nearly half of spike-specific TCRs target unmutated variant regions.

Profiled with immunoSEQ multiplex PCR; TCRdb holds only in-frame clones, not every one. Among fewer than 180,000 clones listed, roughly 92% were seen once. This CDR3 has 16 residues. The V and J ends lost 4 bases and 7 bases, in that order; junction bases with no gene match: 8. Germline CDR1 SGHRS, CDR2 YFSETQ. The sequence came from an adult in good health. The chain links TRBV5-1 to TRBJ2-1; 13 nucleotides match TRBD2. Sequenced material: peripheral blood, taken on day 0 of AZD1222 vaccination. The chain's CDR3 is CASSPQTSGRLNEQFF. The CDR3, as DNA: TGCGCCAGCAGCCCCCAGACTAGCGGGAGGTTAAATGAGCAGTTCTTC.